These T cell receptor beta chains were read from a single sample in a study of control samples from healthy donors and cancer patients. The protocol was immunoSEQ multiplex PCR, while the TCRdb copy is restricted to in-frame clones and leaves out a portion. Altogether around 15,000 clones are present, about 89% being singletons, with the ten largest covering 11%. The sequenced sample consisted of PBMCs. These receptors originate from a woman between 70 and 85 years old with colorectal cancer. Both conserved end residues are part of each CDR3. Each record gives: J gene, CDR3 length, V gene, clone size, D gene, CDR3 protein, CDR3 DNA. A D gene is named only where the DNA matches it firmly. The listing skips clone size in some rows; elsewhere it reads once, few, many or a size class.

j_call: TRBJ2-2
cdr3_length: 15
v_call: TRBV7-2
clone_size: .
d_call: TRBD1
cdr3_aa: CASSLAQGASGELFF
cdr3_nt: TGTGCCAGCAGCTTAGCACAGGGGGCTTCCGGGGAGCTGTTTTTT

j_call: TRBJ2-1
cdr3_length: 15
v_call: TRBV27
clone_size: once
d_call: TRBD1
cdr3_aa: CASRLQGQGYNEQFF
cdr3_nt: TGTGCCAGCAGGTTACAGGGACAGGGCTACAATGAGCAGTTCTTC

j_call: TRBJ2-7
cdr3_length: 16
v_call: TRBV15
clone_size: .
d_call: TRBD2
cdr3_aa: CATSRYPSGGSYEQYF
cdr3_nt: TGTGCCACCAGCAGGTATCCTAGCGGAGGCTCCTACGAGCAGTACTTC

j_call: TRBJ2-5
cdr3_length: 18
v_call: TRBV5-1
clone_size: .
d_call: TRBD1
cdr3_aa: CASSLGGTTDRGWETQYF
cdr3_nt: TGCGCCAGCAGCTTGGGGGGGACCACTGACAGGGGTTGGGAGACCCAGTACTTC

j_call: TRBJ2-6
cdr3_length: 15
v_call: TRBV19
clone_size: .
d_call: .
cdr3_aa: CASSIWVSGANVLTF
cdr3_nt: TGTGCCAGTAGTATATGGGTTTCCGGGGCCAACGTCCTGACTTTC

j_call: TRBJ1-2
cdr3_length: 15
v_call: TRBV6-2/TRBV6-3
clone_size: few
d_call: .
cdr3_aa: CASSFGSPRNYGYTF
cdr3_nt: TGTGCCAGCAGTTTTGGCTCACCTAGAAACTATGGCTACACCTTC

j_call: TRBJ1-1
cdr3_length: 15
v_call: TRBV4-3
clone_size: few
d_call: .
cdr3_aa: CASSQDGGRLDEAFF
cdr3_nt: TGCGCCAGCAGCCAAGATGGGGGGCGGCTAGATGAAGCTTTCTTT

j_call: TRBJ1-5
cdr3_length: 12
v_call: TRBV12-3/TRBV12-4
clone_size: .
d_call: .
cdr3_aa: CASSRSNQPQHF
cdr3_nt: TGTGCCAGCAGCAGGTCAAATCAGCCCCAGCATTTT

j_call: TRBJ1-2
cdr3_length: 14
v_call: TRBV21-1
clone_size: .
d_call: .
cdr3_aa: CARTGGASNYGYTF
cdr3_nt: TGTGCCAGGACAGGGGGCGCATCAAACTATGGCTACACCTTC

j_call: TRBJ1-1
cdr3_length: 13
v_call: TRBV5-1
clone_size: .
d_call: .
cdr3_aa: CASRADLNTEAFF
cdr3_nt: TGCGCCAGCAGGGCAGATTTGAACACTGAAGCTTTCTTT

j_call: TRBJ1-4
cdr3_length: 15
v_call: TRBV9
clone_size: once
d_call: .
cdr3_aa: CASSVGGATNEKLFF
cdr3_nt: TGTGCCAGCAGCGTAGGGGGAGCAACTAATGAAAAACTGTTTTTT

j_call: TRBJ1-4
cdr3_length: 13
v_call: TRBV9
clone_size: .
d_call: .
cdr3_aa: CASSVGTDEKLFF
cdr3_nt: TGTGCCAGCAGCGTTGGGACCGATGAAAAACTGTTTTTT

j_call: TRBJ1-4
cdr3_length: 15
v_call: TRBV11-3
clone_size: once
d_call: .
cdr3_aa: CASSAAGGENEKLFF
cdr3_nt: TGTGCCAGCAGCGCAGCGGGGGGGGAAAATGAAAAACTGTTTTTT